The rows below give T cell receptor beta chains drawn from one sample of a study of blood T cells in healthy people across ages. TCRdb reanalysed the 5' RACE reads using MiXCR and keeps one entry per CDR3 protein. The repertoire holds around 1,900,000 distinct CDR3 sequences, with around 40% as singletons. The sequencing sample was made of blood. These receptors were collected from a human donor in good health. CDR3s include the opening cysteine and the closing phenylalanine or tryptophan. The D gene is left open where the match is weak. Some rows mark clone size as missing; the rest say once, few, many or name a class of expanded clone.

cdr3_nt: TGTGCCAGCAGTGAATATGGGGGTTACAATGAGCAGTTCTTC
cdr3_aa: CASSEYGGYNEQFF
v_call: TRBV25-1
j_call: TRBJ2-1
clone_size: NA
d_call: NA

cdr3_nt: TGTGCCAGCACTCCCGACACCGGGGAGCTGTTTTTT
cdr3_aa: CASTPDTGELFF
v_call: TRBV27
j_call: TRBJ2-2
clone_size: NA
d_call: NA

cdr3_nt: TGTGCCAGCAGCCAAGATGAAGGGACGGACTGGTACGAGCAGTACTTC
cdr3_aa: CASSQDEGTDWYEQYF
v_call: TRBV4-2
j_call: TRBJ2-7
clone_size: few
d_call: NA

cdr3_nt: TGTGCCAGCAGTCCCCGGACAGGGACTCATAGCAATCAGCCCCAGCATTTT
cdr3_aa: CASSPRTGTHSNQPQHF
v_call: TRBV6-2/TRBV6-3
j_call: TRBJ1-5
clone_size: few
d_call: TRBD1

cdr3_nt: TGTGCCGGCAGTGCTGAAGATTATGGCTACACCTTC
cdr3_aa: CAGSAEDYGYTF
v_call: TRBV2
j_call: TRBJ1-2
clone_size: NA
d_call: NA

cdr3_nt: TGTGCCAGCAGCCCAGCTTATAGCAATCAGCCCCAGCATTTT
cdr3_aa: CASSPAYSNQPQHF
v_call: TRBV2
j_call: TRBJ1-5
clone_size: few
d_call: NA

cdr3_nt: TGTGCCAGCAGCCAGGCCTTAGCCGATAACACTGAAGCTTTCTTT
cdr3_aa: CASSQALADNTEAFF
v_call: TRBV3-1
j_call: TRBJ1-1
clone_size: NA
d_call: NA

cdr3_nt: TGTGCCTGGAGTGGTAGCACAGATACGCAGTATTTT
cdr3_aa: CAWSGSTDTQYF
v_call: TRBV30
j_call: TRBJ2-3
clone_size: NA
d_call: NA

cdr3_nt: TGTGCCAGCAGTTATAGGGGACAGAACACAGATACGCAGTATTTT
cdr3_aa: CASSYRGQNTDTQYF
v_call: TRBV7-9
j_call: TRBJ2-3
clone_size: NA
d_call: TRBD1

cdr3_nt: TGTGCCAGCAGCCACTCCGGGACAGCTAATTCACCCCTCCACTTT
cdr3_aa: CASSHSGTANSPLHF
v_call: TRBV13
j_call: TRBJ1-6
clone_size: NA
d_call: TRBD1

cdr3_nt: TGCGCCAGCAGCCAAGCTGCCGGGGACAGGGATGAAAGACACTATGGCTACACCTTC
cdr3_aa: CASSQAAGDRDERHYGYTF
v_call: TRBV4-1
j_call: TRBJ1-2
clone_size: few
d_call: TRBD1

cdr3_nt: TGTGCCAGCAGCCCCAACCCCTTGGGCAACTATGGCTACACCTTC
cdr3_aa: CASSPNPLGNYGYTF
v_call: TRBV3-1
j_call: TRBJ1-2
clone_size: few
d_call: NA

cdr3_nt: TGCGCCAGCAGCTTGGTCCAGAGAGATAATTCACCCCTCCACTTT
cdr3_aa: CASSLVQRDNSPLHF
v_call: TRBV5-1
j_call: TRBJ1-6
clone_size: few
d_call: NA

cdr3_nt: TGTGCCAGCAGCTTTTTGTCAGGGAGGTGGAACACTGAAGCTTTCTTT
cdr3_aa: CASSFLSGRWNTEAFF
v_call: TRBV11-1
j_call: TRBJ1-1
clone_size: NA
d_call: NA

cdr3_nt: TGCAGTGCTAGAGAAGATCAGGGGCCACGTAGCACTGAAGCTTTCTTT
cdr3_aa: CSAREDQGPRSTEAFF
v_call: TRBV20-1
j_call: TRBJ1-1
clone_size: few
d_call: NA

cdr3_nt: TGTGCCAGCAGTGAAGTGATCGGGGTCGTCGATGAGCAGTTCTTC
cdr3_aa: CASSEVIGVVDEQFF
v_call: TRBV6-1
j_call: TRBJ2-1
clone_size: few
d_call: NA

cdr3_nt: TGCAGTGCTGCGCGTCCCGGGACTAGCGGTTACAATGAGCAGTTCTTC
cdr3_aa: CSAARPGTSGYNEQFF
v_call: TRBV20-1
j_call: TRBJ2-1
clone_size: few
d_call: TRBD2

cdr3_nt: TGCGCCAGCAACCAGACAACGGACAAGGCCTACGAGCAGTACTTC
cdr3_aa: CASNQTTDKAYEQYF
v_call: TRBV4-3
j_call: TRBJ2-7
clone_size: NA
d_call: NA

cdr3_nt: TGCGCCAGCAGCCAAGATAGGAGCGGAACGAACGGGGGCCCAAACAATGAGCAGTTCTTC
cdr3_aa: CASSQDRSGTNGGPNNEQFF
v_call: TRBV4-3
j_call: TRBJ2-1
clone_size: NA
d_call: NA

cdr3_nt: TGTGCCAGCAGCCCCCGTCACGGAGTCAACTATGGCTACACCTTC
cdr3_aa: CASSPRHGVNYGYTF
v_call: TRBV7-2
j_call: TRBJ1-2
clone_size: few
d_call: NA

cdr3_nt: TGCAGTGCTAGAGCCCAGTTCAATCAGCCCCAGCATTTT
cdr3_aa: CSARAQFNQPQHF
v_call: TRBV20-1
j_call: TRBJ1-5
clone_size: NA
d_call: NA

cdr3_nt: TGTGCCAGCAGTCAGACTAGCGTTATATACAATGAGCAGTTCTTC
cdr3_aa: CASSQTSVIYNEQFF
v_call: TRBV6-2/TRBV6-3
j_call: TRBJ2-1
clone_size: NA
d_call: TRBD2

cdr3_nt: TGCAGCGTTGAGGCTTCCGAGGGTCAGCCCCAGCATTTT
cdr3_aa: CSVEASEGQPQHF
v_call: TRBV29-1
j_call: TRBJ1-5
clone_size: NA
d_call: NA

cdr3_nt: TGCGCCAGCAGCCAAGTGGACCATCAGCGCAACTATGGCTACACCTTC
cdr3_aa: CASSQVDHQRNYGYTF
v_call: TRBV4-3
j_call: TRBJ1-2
clone_size: few
d_call: NA

cdr3_nt: TGTGCCAGCAGTTTAGGTGGGATGCTTATAGATACGCAGTATTTT
cdr3_aa: CASSLGGMLIDTQYF
v_call: TRBV12-3/TRBV12-4
j_call: TRBJ2-3
clone_size: NA
d_call: NA

cdr3_nt: TGCGCCAGCAGCTTAGAGACAGGGGACGAGCAGTACTTC
cdr3_aa: CASSLETGDEQYF
v_call: TRBV5-1
j_call: TRBJ2-7
clone_size: few
d_call: TRBD1

cdr3_nt: TGTGCCAGCGGATACATCTCCTACGAGCAGTACTTC
cdr3_aa: CASGYISYEQYF
v_call: TRBV6-1
j_call: TRBJ2-7
clone_size: NA
d_call: NA

cdr3_nt: TGTGCCAGCAGCCCCTCGACTGGAGATACGCAGTATTTT
cdr3_aa: CASSPSTGDTQYF
v_call: TRBV7-2
j_call: TRBJ2-3
clone_size: NA
d_call: NA

cdr3_nt: TGTGCCAGCAGCCTCAGTCCCCATCAGCCCCAGCATTTT
cdr3_aa: CASSLSPHQPQHF
v_call: TRBV9
j_call: TRBJ1-5
clone_size: NA
d_call: NA

cdr3_nt: TGTGCCACCAGCATAACCTCCGGGACAGGCCAGTTCCTAAACTATGGCTACACCTTC
cdr3_aa: CATSITSGTGQFLNYGYTF
v_call: TRBV15
j_call: TRBJ1-2
clone_size: NA
d_call: TRBD1

cdr3_nt: TGTGCCAGCAGCTTACTACAGGGGGTTCAGCCCCAGCATTTT
cdr3_aa: CASSLLQGVQPQHF
v_call: TRBV7-2
j_call: TRBJ1-5
clone_size: NA
d_call: TRBD1

cdr3_nt: TGTGCCAGCGCACACAGGGGACCCTTCAATGAGCAGTTCTTC
cdr3_aa: CASAHRGPFNEQFF
v_call: TRBV28
j_call: TRBJ2-1
clone_size: few
d_call: TRBD1

cdr3_nt: TGTGCCAGCAGCCGGGACAGGAAGTACAATGAGCAGTTCTTC
cdr3_aa: CASSRDRKYNEQFF
v_call: TRBV7-2
j_call: TRBJ2-1
clone_size: few
d_call: TRBD1

cdr3_nt: TGTGCCACCAAGGCATCCCTAGGGGCCTACAATGAGCAGTTCTTC
cdr3_aa: CATKASLGAYNEQFF
v_call: TRBV15
j_call: TRBJ2-1
clone_size: NA
d_call: NA

cdr3_nt: TGTGCCAGCAGTTCTTCCGGGACCAAATTTTACAATGAGCAGTTCTTC
cdr3_aa: CASSSSGTKFYNEQFF
v_call: TRBV6-2/TRBV6-3
j_call: TRBJ2-1
clone_size: NA
d_call: NA

cdr3_nt: TGCAGCGGGCAGACAGGGGGCACTGAAGCTTTCTTT
cdr3_aa: CSGQTGGTEAFF
v_call: TRBV29-1
j_call: TRBJ1-1
clone_size: NA
d_call: TRBD1

cdr3_nt: TGTGCCAGCAGCACTCGGACAGGGGGCGGAGAGACCCAGTACTTC
cdr3_aa: CASSTRTGGGETQYF
v_call: TRBV7-3
j_call: TRBJ2-5
clone_size: few
d_call: TRBD1

cdr3_nt: TGTGCCAGCAGTGAACAGAAGGGGACGGGATACGAGCAGTACTTC
cdr3_aa: CASSEQKGTGYEQYF
v_call: TRBV25-1
j_call: TRBJ2-7
clone_size: NA
d_call: NA

cdr3_nt: TGTGCCTGCAGTCGACAGGGTTGGAGATACGAGCAGTACTTC
cdr3_aa: CACSRQGWRYEQYF
v_call: TRBV28
j_call: TRBJ2-7
clone_size: few
d_call: TRBD1

cdr3_nt: TGTGCCAGCAGCTTGATAAGGACTAGGGCGTGGGAGACCCAGTACTTC
cdr3_aa: CASSLIRTRAWETQYF
v_call: TRBV5-6
j_call: TRBJ2-5
clone_size: few
d_call: TRBD2

cdr3_nt: TGTGCCAGCACCCACTCGGGGGGTTCATTAAGTTCACCCCTCCACTTT
cdr3_aa: CASTHSGGSLSSPLHF
v_call: TRBV12-3/TRBV12-4
j_call: TRBJ1-6
clone_size: NA
d_call: NA

cdr3_nt: TGTGCCAGCAGCCAAGGGGACCTCTCCTACGAGCAGTACTTC
cdr3_aa: CASSQGDLSYEQYF
v_call: TRBV4-2
j_call: TRBJ2-7
clone_size: many
d_call: NA

cdr3_nt: TGCGCCAGCCGGGATGGGATTAGGGGCGCGGGCGAGCAGTACTTC
cdr3_aa: CASRDGIRGAGEQYF
v_call: TRBV5-1
j_call: TRBJ2-7
clone_size: NA
d_call: NA

cdr3_nt: TGCGCCAGCAGCCACATTAAGGGTAACTATGGCTACACCTTC
cdr3_aa: CASSHIKGNYGYTF
v_call: TRBV4-1
j_call: TRBJ1-2
clone_size: few
d_call: NA

cdr3_nt: TGCAGTGCCAGAGAAGTGACTAGGGGTTCTGGGGCCAACGTCCTGACTTTC
cdr3_aa: CSAREVTRGSGANVLTF
v_call: TRBV20-1
j_call: TRBJ2-6
clone_size: NA
d_call: NA

cdr3_nt: TGCGCCAGCAGCCTGGGACAGAGGGTCAATGAGCAGTTCTTC
cdr3_aa: CASSLGQRVNEQFF
v_call: TRBV4-3
j_call: TRBJ2-1
clone_size: NA
d_call: TRBD1

cdr3_nt: TGCAGTGCCCCTTCTAGCGGGAATGCCTACGAGCAGTACTTC
cdr3_aa: CSAPSSGNAYEQYF
v_call: TRBV20-1
j_call: TRBJ2-7
clone_size: few
d_call: TRBD2

cdr3_nt: TGTGCCAGCAGGGGTCAGGGGGCCGGCTACGAGCAGTACTTC
cdr3_aa: CASRGQGAGYEQYF
v_call: TRBV12-3/TRBV12-4
j_call: TRBJ2-7
clone_size: NA
d_call: TRBD1

cdr3_nt: TGTGCCAGCAGGTTACAACAGGGGCACTCACCCCTCCACTTT
cdr3_aa: CASRLQQGHSPLHF
v_call: TRBV28
j_call: TRBJ1-6
clone_size: few
d_call: TRBD1

cdr3_nt: TGTGCCAGCAGCTATCGAGGGAGGGACTATGGCTACACCTTC
cdr3_aa: CASSYRGRDYGYTF
v_call: TRBV7-2
j_call: TRBJ1-2
clone_size: NA
d_call: NA

cdr3_nt: TGCAGCGCCCTTAACAGGGACTCCTACAATGAGCAGTTCTTC
cdr3_aa: CSALNRDSYNEQFF
v_call: TRBV29-1
j_call: TRBJ2-1
clone_size: few
d_call: NA

cdr3_nt: TGTGCCAGCAGTTACTCGGGACCAGCAGGTGAGCAGTTCTTC
cdr3_aa: CASSYSGPAGEQFF
v_call: TRBV6-2/TRBV6-3
j_call: TRBJ2-1
clone_size: NA
d_call: NA

cdr3_nt: TGTGCCAGCAGCCGGATACGGGACACCAACACTGAAGCTTTCTTT
cdr3_aa: CASSRIRDTNTEAFF
v_call: TRBV7-8
j_call: TRBJ1-1
clone_size: once
d_call: NA

cdr3_nt: TGTGCCAGCAGCGACAGGTTAAGCTCCTACAATGAGCAGTTCTTC
cdr3_aa: CASSDRLSSYNEQFF
v_call: TRBV13
j_call: TRBJ2-1
clone_size: NA
d_call: NA

cdr3_nt: TGCGCCAGCCGATTCGTCTCTGGGGCCAACGTCCTGACTTTC
cdr3_aa: CASRFVSGANVLTF
v_call: TRBV5-1
j_call: TRBJ2-6
clone_size: NA
d_call: NA

cdr3_nt: TGCGCCAGCAGCTTGGGGGACACTCCCTGCAATGAGCAGTTCTTC
cdr3_aa: CASSLGDTPCNEQFF
v_call: TRBV5-1
j_call: TRBJ2-1
clone_size: NA
d_call: NA

cdr3_nt: TGTGCCAGCAGCGACAACCGGGCGGGGGAGACCCAGTACTTC
cdr3_aa: CASSDNRAGETQYF
v_call: TRBV25-1
j_call: TRBJ2-5
clone_size: NA
d_call: NA

cdr3_nt: TGTGCCAGCAGCCCAGCCGGGGTTATAGAGACCCAGTACTTC
cdr3_aa: CASSPAGVIETQYF
v_call: TRBV7-2
j_call: TRBJ2-5
clone_size: few
d_call: NA

cdr3_nt: TGTGCCAGCAGCGCATCAGCGGGGGTAACTCAAGAGACCCAGTACTTC
cdr3_aa: CASSASAGVTQETQYF
v_call: TRBV6-5
j_call: TRBJ2-5
clone_size: NA
d_call: TRBD2